The 12 T cell receptor beta chains reported below all come from one sample, sequenced in a study of metastatic and nonmetastatic thyroid tumors (dated by TCRdb to 2020 to 2021). None of the patients had been given any treatment before thyroid surgery. Library preparation used PCR. The sample was run on an Illumina HiSeq 4000. Using fastp trimming at Q25 and MiXCR clonotype assembly, TCRdb reanalyzed the public sequencing data and kept in-frame beta chains. This sample holds some 21,000 clones; roughly an eighth were observed only once. Roughly 6.2% of the sample comes from the top ten. Sequencing was carried out using blood. All receptors derive from a male donor with papillary thyroid cancer or a benign thyroid nodule (not recorded which). Some clones in this sample may be carry-over from other donors' samples.

This clone rates as medium-sized. CDR3 amino acids: CASSLGANEQFF. The CDR3 nucleotides are TGTGCCAGCAGCTTAGGGGCCAATGAGCAGTTCTTC. The gene calls are TRBV7-8 and TRBJ2-1; D is unresolved. Between the trimmed V and J ends, which lost 1 base and 6 bases, there was a span of 4 bases. The CDR3 covers 12 residues. The germline V gene encodes CDR1 SGHVS and CDR2 FQNEAQ.

In its sample, this clone was seen a few times. The V call is TRBV19, the J call TRBJ1-2; possibly TRBD1 for D (6 bases). CDR3 length: 15 amino acids. Looked up from germline, CDR1 is LNHDA and CDR2 is SQIVND (reference sequence). Between the trimmed V and J ends, which lost 6 bases and 3 bases, there was a span of 17 bases. The CDR3 region has the DNA TGTGCCAGTAGAGACCTCAGGGGAAAGGACTATGGCTACACCTTC. Translation gives CASRDLRGKDYGYTF.

V and J are TRBV5-1 and TRBJ1-2; a weak D match, TRBD1 (5 bases). The V end lost 4 bases, the J end lost 0 bases, and 16 bases lay between the germline ends. The germline V gene has CDR1 SGHRS and CDR2 YFSETQ. This CDR3 region has 16 residues. CDR3 amino acids: CASSAGTGSTNYGYTF. Written as DNA, the CDR3 is TGCGCCAGCAGCGCAGGAACAGGATCCACTAACTATGGCTACACCTTC. The whole variable domain, remainder taken from reference TRBV5-1 and TRBJ1-2, is KAGVTQTPRYLIKTRGQQVTLSCSPISGHRSVSWYQQTPGQGLQFLFEYFSETQRNKGNFPGRFSGRQFSNSRSEMNVSTLELGDSALYLCASSAGTGSTNYGYTFGSGTRLTVV.

Many counts were recorded for this clone. The rearrangement joins TRBV2 to TRBJ2-3; D call uncertain. V was trimmed by 1 base and J by 8 bases, leaving 19 bases between them. CDR1 SNHLY and CDR2 FYNNEI come from the germline V gene. This CDR3 comprises 16 residues. The CDR3 DNA follows: TGTGCCAGCAGTGAAGGTCTCGTGCGACCAGGTGGTACGCAGTATTTT. It yields the protein CASSEGLVRPGGTQYF.

J is TRBJ2-3 and V is TRBV6-2 or TRBV6-3, with D maybe TRBD1 (6 bases). Germline lookup yields CDR1 MNHEY and CDR2 SVGEGT. The CDR3 loop spans 14 amino acids. Trimming shortened V by 6 bases and J by 8 bases, and 18 bases separated the two germline ends. The DNA for the CDR3 is TGTGCCAGCAGGCCGGACAGCCAAGCCCTTACGCAGTATTTT. Protein sequence: CASRPDSQALTQYF.

This clone occurred many times. V is TRBV11-2 and J is TRBJ2-7, with TRBD1 as a possible D gene (6 bases). V was clipped by 5 bases and J by 2 bases, with 16 bases between them. CDR1 is SGHAT, CDR2 FQNNGV, per germline. The CDR3 runs to 15 residues. The CDR3 spells CASSATGRRAYEQYF. The CDR3 region has the DNA TGTGCCAGCAGCGCCACAGGGCGTAGGGCCTACGAGCAGTACTTC.

The chain combines TRBV5-1 with TRBJ2-3; 12 nucleotides agree with TRBD2. Per germline, CDR1 SGHRS and CDR2 YFSETQ. The CDR3 loop spans 15 amino acids. J lost 3 bases, V lost 4 bases, and 3 bases had no gene match. The CDR3 DNA reads TGCGCCAGCAGCAGTACTAGCGGGAGGACAGATACGCAGTATTTT. Its protein product is CASSSTSGRTDTQYF.

Sample share makes this clone medium-sized. The chain carries TRBV10-3 and TRBJ1-6, with D unresolved. The V gene's germline CDR1 is ENHRY and CDR2 SYGVKD. CDR3 length: 15 residues. V lost 5 bases to trimming and J lost 0 bases, with 8 bases between them. The CDR3 nucleotides are TGTGCCATCAGTCCAGAGGGCTCCTATAATTCACCCCTCCACTTT. Its translation: CAISPEGSYNSPLHF.

V and J are TRBV7-2 and TRBJ1-4; D not certain. The V gene lost 0 bases and the J gene lost 10 bases, with 12 bases spanning the gap. This CDR3 is 14 amino acids long. Germline V gene lookup returns CDR1 SGHTA and CDR2 FQGNSA. CDR3 loop: CASSLARTGGKLFF. The CDR3 region has the DNA TGTGCCAGCAGCTTAGCCAGGACCGGAGGAAAACTGTTTTTT.

This clone is medium-sized in the sample. The rearrangement uses TRBV28 and TRBJ1-2, with D possibly being TRBD1 (6 bases). Germline CDR1 is MDHEN and CDR2 is SYDVKM. Trimming stripped 8 bases from V and 5 bases from J, with 21 bases between. The CDR3 has 15 residues. CDR3 region: CASHENGQQLYGYTF. CDR3 nucleotides: TGTGCCAGCCACGAGAATGGACAGCAGTTATATGGCTACACCTTC.

This clone was found a few times. The genes are TRBV6-1 and TRBJ1-2; 8 bases line up with TRBD1. CDR1 MNHNS and CDR2 SASEGT come from the germline V gene. Trimming removed 2 bases from V and 2 bases from J; junction bases left unmatched: 7. The CDR3 has 16 amino acids. CDR3 protein: CASSEIGAGGNYGYTF. The CDR3 DNA follows: TGTGCCAGCAGTGAAATTGGGGCAGGGGGCAACTATGGCTACACCTTC.

This clone is labeled as medium-sized (0.01 to 0.1%). The rearrangement uses TRBV28 and TRBJ1-1, with a tentative D call TRBD1 (5 bases). The CDR3 extends over 17 amino acids. Germline lookup yields CDR1 MDHEN and CDR2 SYDVKM. Trimming pared 0 bases from V and 0 bases from J, leaving 14 bases between. DNA for the CDR3: TGTGCCAGCAGTTTATGGGGGCAGGGACCTATGAACACTGAAGCTTTCTTT. Translating it yields CASSLWGQGPMNTEAFF.